This T cell receptor beta chain is from a study of blood T cells in healthy people across ages. This clonotype was counted a few times. Ten milliliters of peripheral blood were drawn from each donor into EDTA-treated tubes. It was with a sample-barcoded 5' primer and a J-beta primer mix that a second PCR of roughly 6 to 11 cycles was run. TCRdb recomputed calls from the 5' RACE reads with MiXCR, one row per CDR3 protein. The profile shows over a million distinct CDR3 sequences, more than 40% of them singletons. The CDR3 runs to 14 residues. The germline CDR1 and CDR2 sequences are SQVTM and ANQGSEA. Unmatched junction bases numbered 12, after V lost 8 bases and J lost 7 bases.

The receptor was isolated from a woman aged 55 to 70 in good health. The sample was blood. The V call is TRBV29-1, the J call TRBJ1-5, with TRBD1 matching over 9 bases. The CDR3 protein is CSSPRDRGNQPQHF. CDR3 nucleotides: TGCAGCTCGCCCCGAGACAGGGGGAACCAGCCCCAGCATTTT.